Listed below are T cell receptor beta chains from one sample, sequenced in a study of identical twins. MiXCR was run by TCRdb on the 5' RACE reads, yielding one entry per CDR3 protein. The data show about 520,000 distinct CDR3 sequences, about 20% seen once. These data also featured in a second study, about T cells expressing NK-cell markers.

Sequencing was carried out using CD4+ T cells sorted from blood. The receptors stem from a woman aged 18-29 years in good health. Both conserved end residues are trimmed from each CDR3. Size is omitted from some rows. Given values are once, few, many or a class for expanded clones.

v_call	clone_size	j_call	cdr3_aa
TRBV20-1	few	TRBJ2-5	SALLIDNQETQY
TRBV27	-	TRBJ1-1	ASSFLTGGYEAF
TRBV20-1	-	TRBJ2-6	SASGHSSGANVLT
TRBV11-2	few	TRBJ2-2	ASSLVLATGELF
TRBV15	few	TRBJ2-5	ATSRGGAAQGETQY
TRBV6-5	few	TRBJ1-1	ASSYSRGRETF
TRBV9	-	TRBJ2-1	ASSPRASYNEQF
TRBV5-1	-	TRBJ1-3	ASSPGQIFSGNTIY
TRBV6-2/TRBV6-3	-	TRBJ1-1	ASSYRVERTEAF
TRBV12-3/TRBV12-4	-	TRBJ2-3	ASRTPWAGVTDTQY
TRBV5-6	-	TRBJ1-2	ASSTNYGYT